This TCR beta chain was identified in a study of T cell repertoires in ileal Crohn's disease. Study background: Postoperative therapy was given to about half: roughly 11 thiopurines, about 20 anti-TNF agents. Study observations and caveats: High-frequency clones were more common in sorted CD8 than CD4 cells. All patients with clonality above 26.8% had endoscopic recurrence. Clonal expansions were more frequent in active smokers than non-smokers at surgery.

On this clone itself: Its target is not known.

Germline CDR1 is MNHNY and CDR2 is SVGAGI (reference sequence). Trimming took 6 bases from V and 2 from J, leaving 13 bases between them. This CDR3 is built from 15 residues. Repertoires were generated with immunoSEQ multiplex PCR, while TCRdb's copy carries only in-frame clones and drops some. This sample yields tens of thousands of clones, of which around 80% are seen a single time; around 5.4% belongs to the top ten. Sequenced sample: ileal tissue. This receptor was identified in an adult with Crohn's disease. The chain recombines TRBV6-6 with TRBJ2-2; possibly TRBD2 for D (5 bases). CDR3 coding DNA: TGTGCCAGCAGCCGAGGGCTGGTCAACACCGGGGAGCTGTTTTTT. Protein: CASSRGLVNTGELFF.